This passage covers 15 T cell receptor beta chains from one sample sequenced in a study of blood T cell repertoires in COVID-19. Profiled with immunoSEQ multiplex PCR; TCRdb holds only in-frame clones, not every one. The repertoire consists of approximately 120,000 clones, with approximately 85% occurring once and the leading ten covering about 5.4%. The sequenced sample consisted of peripheral blood. The origin of the receptors is a human donor in a cohort sampled during active COVID-19.

V and J are TRBV4-1 and TRBJ2-1; D ambiguous. Trimming removed 4 bases at V and 3 bases at J, with 13 bases between. Germline assignment: CDR1 MGHRA and CDR2 YSYEKL. The CDR3 extends over 15 amino acids. CDR3 amino acids: CASSLIVTVYNEQFF. In DNA, the CDR3 is TGCGCCAGCAGCCTTATTGTCACGGTCTACAATGAGCAGTTCTTC.

The chain employs TRBV19 and TRBJ1-4; D is uncertain. There are 15 residues in the CDR3. Trimming pared 4 bases from V and 8 bases from J, leaving 17 bases between. Germline CDR1 is LNHDA and CDR2 is SQIVND (reference sequence). Here the CDR3 reads CASSTSPEGLEKLFF. DNA of the CDR3: TGTGCCAGTAGTACTTCCCCCGAGGGTTTAGAAAAACTGTTTTTT.

V is TRBV11-2 and J is TRBJ1-6, with 7 bases lining up with TRBD1. CDR1 SGHAT and CDR2 FQNNGV come from the germline V gene. V gave up 4 bases and J gave up 0 bases; unmatched junction bases: 9. The CDR3 runs to 18 residues. CDR3 DNA: TGTGCCAGCAGCTCCAACAGGGGAGGTCCCTCCTATAATTCACCCCTCCACTTT. Protein: CASSSNRGGPSYNSPLHF.

The rearrangement joins TRBV7-9 to TRBJ1-5; D is ambiguous. The germline V and J ends were trimmed by 4 bases and 4 bases, with 8 bases remaining between them. This CDR3 spans 13 amino acids. Germline CDR1 SEHNR, CDR2 FQNEAQ (reference sequence). The CDR3 protein is CASSYNINQPQHF. CDR3 DNA: TGTGCCAGCAGCTACAACATTAATCAGCCCCAGCATTTT.

CDR3 amino acids: CASSRGTTKNIQYF. In DNA form, the CDR3 reads TGTGCCAGCAGCCGAGGCACCACCAAAAACATTCAGTACTTC. The chain links TRBV7-3 to TRBJ2-4; no clear D gene. The CDR3 spans 14 residues. V lost 5 bases to trimming and J lost 2 bases, with 10 bases between them. Germline V gene data show CDR1 as SGHTA and CDR2 as FQGTGA.

The chain employs TRBV2 and TRBJ2-3; D is ambiguous. CDR3 length: 13 amino acids. V was cut by 5 bases and J by 2 bases, with 8 bases left in between. CDR1 is SNHLY, CDR2 FYNNEI, per germline. The CDR3, as DNA: TGTGCCAGCAGTTCTACTCTCACAGATACGCAGTATTTT. This encodes CASSSTLTDTQYF.

The V call is TRBV6-6, the J call TRBJ2-2; 7 positions match TRBD2. The V and J ends lost 4 bases and 5 bases, in that order; junction bases with no gene match: 7. The CDR3 covers 15 residues. Germline CDR1 reads MNHNY; CDR2 reads SVGAGI (reference sequence). CDR3 coding DNA: TGTGCCAGCAGTTCGGGGGGTGGCCAAACCGGGGAGCTGTTTTTT. Protein product: CASSSGGGQTGELFF.

This chain connects TRBV19 to TRBJ2-4, with a possible D match to TRBD2 (5 bases). Germline CDR1 is LNHDA and CDR2 is SQIVND (reference sequence). CDR3 length: 14 residues. Trimming shortened V by 6 bases and J by 2 bases, and 11 bases separated the two germline ends. The CDR3 DNA is TGTGCCAGTAGGAACGGGATCTCCAAAAACATTCAGTACTTC. Protein product: CASRNGISKNIQYF.

The CDR3 is CASSLGPSSGIQYF. The CDR3 DNA sequence: TGTGCCAGCAGCCTAGGACCGTCTAGCGGGATTCAGTACTTC. The chain has TRBV7-8 and TRBJ2-4; 8 nucleotides line up with TRBD2. The CDR3 sequence is 14 residues long. Losses at the gene ends were 5 bases for V and 10 bases for J; bases not matched to a gene: 10. Germline V lookup: CDR1 SGHVS, CDR2 FQNEAQ.

The rearrangement links TRBV20-1 to TRBJ2-1; D possibly corresponds to TRBD2 (6 bases). CDR1 and CDR2 from the germline V gene are DFQATT and SNEGSKA (reference sequence). This CDR3 is 15 amino acids long. V was clipped by 3 bases and J by 6 bases, with 18 bases between them. The CDR3 coding sequence is TGCAGTGCTAGTCATGCCCGGACTACGGCCAATGAGCAGTTCTTC. This sequence encodes CSASHARTTANEQFF.

This chain connects TRBV19 to TRBJ2-1; 9 bases align to TRBD2. CDR3 length equals 14 residues. With 6 bases clipped from V and 2 bases from J, the junction kept 2 bases outside the gene matches. Germline values: CDR1 LNHDA, CDR2 SQIVND (reference sequence). CDR3 sequence: CASRAGGPYNEQFF. In nucleotides, the CDR3 is TGTGCCAGTAGGGCGGGAGGGCCCTACAATGAGCAGTTCTTC.

Written as DNA, the CDR3 is TGTGCCAGCAGTTGGACTAGGGAAGCCAATGAGCAGTTCTTC. Residues: CASSWTREANEQFF. The chain couples TRBV27 to TRBJ2-1, with 7 bases aligning to TRBD2. The CDR3 sequence is 14 residues long. Per germline, CDR1 MNHEY and CDR2 SMNVEV (reference sequence). Trimming removed 4 bases from V and 6 bases from J; junction bases left unmatched: 6.

The chain joins TRBV28 to TRBJ1-5; tentative D call: TRBD1 (6 bases). Germline values: CDR1 MDHEN, CDR2 SYDVKM. Trimming took off 6 bases at V and 2 bases at J, with 20 bases between the two ends. The CDR3 contains 17 residues. The CDR3 reads CASRTGTFSTGNQPQHF. CDR3 DNA sequence: TGTGCCAGCAGGACGGGGACATTTTCTACTGGCAATCAGCCCCAGCATTTT.

This chain connects TRBV7-9 to TRBJ2-5; weak D call: TRBD1 (5 bases). V was pared by 3 bases and J by 2 bases, with 25 bases between. This CDR3 contains 19 residues. The V gene's germline CDR1 is SEHNR and CDR2 FQNEAQ (reference sequence). The chain's CDR3 is CASSFSTEQRTRIQETQYF. The CDR3 DNA reads TGTGCCAGCAGCTTCTCGACAGAACAACGAACAAGAATTCAAGAGACCCAGTACTTC.

The V gene is TRBV19, the J gene TRBJ2-2, with TRBD2 matching over 7 bases. Germline V lookup: CDR1 LNHDA, CDR2 SQIVND (reference sequence). With 2 bases clipped from V and 5 bases from J, the junction kept 2 bases outside the gene matches. The CDR3 is made up of 14 amino acids. CDR3 in DNA: TGTGCCAGTAGTATACGGGGGGTTACCGGGGAGCTGTTTTTT. Encoded protein: CASSIRGVTGELFF.